This section outlines one T cell receptor beta chain sequence together with its context. The data are from a study of T-cell memory formation after mild COVID-19. Overall study: TCR clusters were mostly confined to one donor each.

The CDR3 runs 14 residues. The V end was cut by 1 base, the J end by 0 bases, with 5 bases between. Germline V gene lookup returns CDR1 LNHDA and CDR2 SQIVND (reference sequence). Via MiXCR, TCRdb re-called the 5' RACE reads, giving one row per CDR3 protein. Of 560,000 or so distinct CDR3 sequences listed, roughly 17% are singletons. The rearrangement uses TRBV19 and TRBJ2-3; D is ambiguous. This TCR was sampled from an adult woman who had mild COVID-19 (a few samples of this study predate the infection). Cell type and time point are not known. Material for sequencing was PBMCs or a T cell subset sorted from them (not recorded which). The chain's CDR3 is CASSIVGSTDTQYF. CDR3 sequence (DNA): TGTGCCAGTAGTATAGTCGGTAGCACAGATACGCAGTATTTT.